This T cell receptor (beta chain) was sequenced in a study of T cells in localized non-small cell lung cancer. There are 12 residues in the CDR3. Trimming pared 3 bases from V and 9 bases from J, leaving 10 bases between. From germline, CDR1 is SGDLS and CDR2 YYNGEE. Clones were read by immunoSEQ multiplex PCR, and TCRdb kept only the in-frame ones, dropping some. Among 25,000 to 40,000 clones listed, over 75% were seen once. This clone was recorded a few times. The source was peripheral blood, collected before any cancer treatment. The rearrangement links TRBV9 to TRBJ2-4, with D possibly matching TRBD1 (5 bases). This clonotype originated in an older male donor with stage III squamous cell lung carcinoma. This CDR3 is CASSANTGIQYF. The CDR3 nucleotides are TGTGCCAGCAGCGCCAATACAGGCATTCAGTACTTC.